This TCR beta chain was observed in a study of blood T cell repertoires in COVID-19. CDR1 is LGHDT, CDR2 YNNKEL, per germline (reference sequence). Trimming pared 0 bases from V and 7 bases from J, leaving 13 bases between. This CDR3 contains 15 residues. Participant-given clinical history determined each cohort assignment. Cohort 3 recovery required two negative PCRs, clearance, or symptom resolution. Authors' methods: Quantification of nucleated cells was approximated via reference gene primer amplification. Some clones are missing from TCRdb's copy, which holds only in-frame ones; the method was immunoSEQ multiplex PCR. The V and J calls and clone size are taken from that table; D and trimming were inferred from the DNA. This table has roughly 250,000 clones, about 90% appearing once.

This clonotype was sampled from a woman under 30 who had recovered from COVID-19. V gene TRBV3-1 (or the pseudogene TRBV3-2) combines with J gene TRBJ2-1, with a possible D match to TRBD1 (6 bases). Material for sequencing was PBMCs or T cells enriched from blood (not recorded which). CDR3 amino acids: CASSQEQGSWNEQFF. The CDR3 DNA follows: TGTGCCAGCAGCCAAGAACAGGGTTCTTGGAATGAGCAGTTCTTC.